This T cell receptor beta chain was profiled in a study of long-term antiretroviral therapy in people with HIV. Broader study findings: Blood sampling spanned 2004 to 2017, possibly under older ART regimens.

Roughly 0.95-11 million cryopreserved PBMC were held in samples before DNA extraction. CDR3 length: 12 residues. In germline, CDR1 is LNHNV, CDR2 YYDKDF (reference sequence). The V end lost 2 bases, the J end lost 4 bases, and 3 bases lay between the germline ends. Sequencing relied on immunoSEQ assay v3.0, run at survey level. Profiled with immunoSEQ multiplex PCR; TCRdb holds only in-frame clones, not every one. The sample includes 25,000 to 35,000 clones, about 90% of them seen just once. Concerning this clone itself: The antigen remains unidentified.

Sequenced material: unsorted PBMCs, taken 2 years after starting antiretroviral therapy. The sequence was obtained from a man aged 45 to 65 with HIV. This chain uses TRBV15 with TRBJ2-1; no definite D call. CDR3 protein: CATSRLYNEQFF. CDR3 nucleotides: TGTGCCACCAGCAGATTATACAATGAGCAGTTCTTC.